The subject of this entry is one T cell receptor (beta chain). The entry originates in a study of blood T cell repertoires in COVID-19. Overall study: The United States, Italy and Spain supplied acute and convalescent COVID-19 samples. T cells, B-cell-depleted T cells, or PBMCs provided the cDNA or gDNA that served as material.

In Seattle, patients joined the study during active infection and were tracked longitudinally. TCRdb's copy holds only in-frame clones and misses some; the assay was immunoSEQ multiplex PCR. This sample has about 350,000 clones; roughly 89% occur once, and the top ten carry approximately 9.9%. The CDR3 is 15 amino acids. Trimming cost V 0 bases and J 2 bases; bases outside gene matches: 2. CDR1 is LGHNA, CDR2 YNFKEQ, per germline. Sample: peripheral blood. The sequence was collected from a man aged 25-45 years with COVID-19, enrolled during active disease. The chain combines TRBV4-2 with TRBJ1-1; 8 positions agree with TRBD1. CDR3 amino acids: CASSQDGQGNTEAFF. The CDR3 DNA sequence: TGTGCCAGCAGCCAAGATGGACAGGGAAACACTGAAGCTTTCTTT.